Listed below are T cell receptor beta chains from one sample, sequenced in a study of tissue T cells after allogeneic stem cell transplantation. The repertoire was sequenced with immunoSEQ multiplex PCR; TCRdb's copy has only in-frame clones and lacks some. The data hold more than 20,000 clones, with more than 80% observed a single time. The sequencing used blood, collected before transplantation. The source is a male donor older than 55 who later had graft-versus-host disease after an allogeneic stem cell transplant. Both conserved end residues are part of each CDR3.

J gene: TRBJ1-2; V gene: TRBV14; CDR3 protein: CASSQDWGRAFSYTF
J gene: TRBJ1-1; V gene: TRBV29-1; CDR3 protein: CSVRTGTGGTEAFF
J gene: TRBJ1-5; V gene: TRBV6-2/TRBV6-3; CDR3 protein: CASSSVLVQVNQPQHF
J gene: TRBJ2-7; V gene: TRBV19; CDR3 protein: CASRNSGLAGYEQYF
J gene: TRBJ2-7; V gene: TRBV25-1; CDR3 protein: CASSSISYEQYF
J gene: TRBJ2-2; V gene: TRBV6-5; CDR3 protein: CASSYSKTGGGGELFF
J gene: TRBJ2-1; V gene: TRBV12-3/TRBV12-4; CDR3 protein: CASSPRRAEQFF
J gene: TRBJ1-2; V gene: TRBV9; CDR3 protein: CASSVVGGGNYGYTF
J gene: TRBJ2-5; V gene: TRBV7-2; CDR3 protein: CASSLRRGETQYF
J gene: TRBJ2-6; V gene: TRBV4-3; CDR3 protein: CASSQARGLANSGANVLTF
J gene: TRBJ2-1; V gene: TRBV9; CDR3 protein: CASSVAQGGARVRSLNEQFF
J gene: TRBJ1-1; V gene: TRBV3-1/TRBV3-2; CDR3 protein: CASTLSRGNTEAFF
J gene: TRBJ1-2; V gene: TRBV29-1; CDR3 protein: CSAAASTGGYGYTF
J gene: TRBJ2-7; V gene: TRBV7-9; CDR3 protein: CASSSTTPYEQYF
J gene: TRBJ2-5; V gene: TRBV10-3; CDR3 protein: CAISGNYGQGVQETQYF
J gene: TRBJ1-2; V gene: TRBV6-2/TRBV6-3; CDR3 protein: CASSFSDSYGYTF
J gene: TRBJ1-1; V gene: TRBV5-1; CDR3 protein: CASSLETGRTEAFF
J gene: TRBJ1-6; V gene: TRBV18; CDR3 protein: CASSPGGTDAGFPLHF
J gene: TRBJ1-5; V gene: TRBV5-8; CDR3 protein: CASSRDRVNQPQHF
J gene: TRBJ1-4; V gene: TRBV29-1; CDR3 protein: CSVDPGKGEKLFF
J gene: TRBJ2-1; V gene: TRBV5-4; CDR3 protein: CATTRGRPNEQFF
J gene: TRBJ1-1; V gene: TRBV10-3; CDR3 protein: CAISELSSEAFF
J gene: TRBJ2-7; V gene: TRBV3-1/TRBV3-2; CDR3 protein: CASSLGQGTEQYF
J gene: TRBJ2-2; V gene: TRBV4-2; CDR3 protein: CASSHRALRTGELFF
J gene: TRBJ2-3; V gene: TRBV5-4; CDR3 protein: CASSLLAVPDTQYF
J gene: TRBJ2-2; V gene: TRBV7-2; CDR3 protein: CASSLAGTNTGELFF
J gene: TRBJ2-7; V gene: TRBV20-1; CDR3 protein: CSAGQDYEQYF
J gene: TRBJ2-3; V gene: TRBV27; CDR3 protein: CASYRSWYSTDTQYF
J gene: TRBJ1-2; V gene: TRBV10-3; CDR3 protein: CAISESRTGRGYTF
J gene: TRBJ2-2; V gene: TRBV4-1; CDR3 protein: CASSQEVRNTGELFF
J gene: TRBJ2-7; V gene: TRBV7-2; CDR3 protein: CASSLDPGTGYEQYF
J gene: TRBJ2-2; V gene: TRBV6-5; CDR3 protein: CASSFEGATYTGELFF
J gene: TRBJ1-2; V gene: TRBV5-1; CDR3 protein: CASSLAARRGLYGYTF
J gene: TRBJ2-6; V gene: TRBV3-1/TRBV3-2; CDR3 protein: CASSPFGTSGANVLTF
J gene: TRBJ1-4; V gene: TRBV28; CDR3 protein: CATTRTFPREKLFF
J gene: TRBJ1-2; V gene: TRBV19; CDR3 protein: CASTWGNYGYTF
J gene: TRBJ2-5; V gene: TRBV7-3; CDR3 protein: CASSLGPRETQYF
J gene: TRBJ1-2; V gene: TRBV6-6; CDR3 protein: CASRESGGPNYGYTF
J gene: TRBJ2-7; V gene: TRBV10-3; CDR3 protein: CASLPGLAGTKQYF
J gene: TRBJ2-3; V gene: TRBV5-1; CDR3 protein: CASSSPAQATDTQYF
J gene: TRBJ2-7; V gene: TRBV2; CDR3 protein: CASNRDRSSYEQYF
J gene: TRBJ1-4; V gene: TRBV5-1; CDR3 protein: CASSVTIGTGNEKLFF
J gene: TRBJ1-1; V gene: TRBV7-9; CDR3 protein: CASSSQGPFTEAFF
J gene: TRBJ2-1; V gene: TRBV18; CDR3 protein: CASSPDKGAYNEQFF
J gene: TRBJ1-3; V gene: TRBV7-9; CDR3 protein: CASSKRDGGNTIYF
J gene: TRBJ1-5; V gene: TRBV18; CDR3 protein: CASSEQGSGGGNQPQHF
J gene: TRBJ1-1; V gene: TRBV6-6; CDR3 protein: CASQKGGGTEAFF
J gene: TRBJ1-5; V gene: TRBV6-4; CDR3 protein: CASSPGEGRNQPQHF
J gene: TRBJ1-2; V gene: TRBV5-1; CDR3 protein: CASSPGGDRGPYGYTF
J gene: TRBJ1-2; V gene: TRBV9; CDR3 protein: CASSVSSGQLYGYTF
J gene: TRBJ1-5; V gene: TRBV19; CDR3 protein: CASTPYLGGGNQPQHF
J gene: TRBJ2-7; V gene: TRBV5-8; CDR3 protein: CASSLVAEREQYF
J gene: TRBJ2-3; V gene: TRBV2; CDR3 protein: CASGKTSGSTDTQYF